This TCR beta chain was recorded in a study of control samples from healthy donors and cancer patients. The repertoire was sequenced with immunoSEQ multiplex PCR; TCRdb's copy has only in-frame clones and lacks some. Among some 130,000 clones listed, around nine tenths were seen once. Input material: PBMCs. The clonotype originates from a man aged 50 to 60 with head and neck cancer.

CDR3 nucleotides: TGCGCCAGCAGTGAAGGGCAGGGTCTCTACGAGCAGTACTTC. Translated: CASSEGQGLYEQYF. J is TRBJ2-7 and V is TRBV10-1; D is possibly TRBD1 (5 bases). Germline V gene lookup returns CDR1 WNHNN and CDR2 SYGVQD (reference sequence). This CDR3 has 14 amino acids. V was pared by 3 bases and J by 3 bases, with 12 bases between.